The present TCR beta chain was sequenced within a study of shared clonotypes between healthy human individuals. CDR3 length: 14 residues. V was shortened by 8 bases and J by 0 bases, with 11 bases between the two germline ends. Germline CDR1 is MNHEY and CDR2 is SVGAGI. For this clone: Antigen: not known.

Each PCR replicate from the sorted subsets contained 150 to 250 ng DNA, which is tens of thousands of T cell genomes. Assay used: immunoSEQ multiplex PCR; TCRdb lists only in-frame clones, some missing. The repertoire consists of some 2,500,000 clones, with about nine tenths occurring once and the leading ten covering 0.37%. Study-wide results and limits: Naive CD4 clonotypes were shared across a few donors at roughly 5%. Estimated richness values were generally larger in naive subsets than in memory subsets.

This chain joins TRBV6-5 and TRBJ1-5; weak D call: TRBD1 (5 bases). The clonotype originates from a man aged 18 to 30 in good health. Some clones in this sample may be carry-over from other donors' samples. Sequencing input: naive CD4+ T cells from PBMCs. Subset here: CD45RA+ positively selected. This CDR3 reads CASGGSYSNQPQHF. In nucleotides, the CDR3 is TGTGCCAGCGGGGGGTCTTATAGCAATCAGCCCCAGCATTTT.